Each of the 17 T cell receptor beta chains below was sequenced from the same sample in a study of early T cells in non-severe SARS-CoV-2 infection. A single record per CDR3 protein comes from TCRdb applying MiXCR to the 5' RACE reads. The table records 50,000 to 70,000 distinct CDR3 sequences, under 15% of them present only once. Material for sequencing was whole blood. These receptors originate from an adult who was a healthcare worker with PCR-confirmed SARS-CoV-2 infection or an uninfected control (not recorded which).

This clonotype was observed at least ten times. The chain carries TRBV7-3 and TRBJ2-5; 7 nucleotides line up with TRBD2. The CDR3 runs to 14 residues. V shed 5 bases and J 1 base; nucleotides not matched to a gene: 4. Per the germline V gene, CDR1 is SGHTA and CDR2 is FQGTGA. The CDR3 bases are TGTGCCAGCAGCCAAGCGGGGAGCCAAGAGACCCAGTACTTC. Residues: CASSQAGSQETQYF.

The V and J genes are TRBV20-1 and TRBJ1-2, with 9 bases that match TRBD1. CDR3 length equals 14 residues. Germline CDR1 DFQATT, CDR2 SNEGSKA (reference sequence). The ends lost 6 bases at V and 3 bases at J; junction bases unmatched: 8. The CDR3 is CSAAGTGSDYGYTF. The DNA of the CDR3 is TGCAGTGCCGCTGGGACAGGGTCCGACTATGGCTACACCTTC.

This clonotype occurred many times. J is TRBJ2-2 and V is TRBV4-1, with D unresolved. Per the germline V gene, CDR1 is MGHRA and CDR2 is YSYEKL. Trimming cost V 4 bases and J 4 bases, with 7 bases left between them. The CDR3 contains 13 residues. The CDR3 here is CASSLGVTGELFF. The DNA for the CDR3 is TGCGCCAGCAGCCTAGGCGTCACCGGGGAGCTGTTTTTT.

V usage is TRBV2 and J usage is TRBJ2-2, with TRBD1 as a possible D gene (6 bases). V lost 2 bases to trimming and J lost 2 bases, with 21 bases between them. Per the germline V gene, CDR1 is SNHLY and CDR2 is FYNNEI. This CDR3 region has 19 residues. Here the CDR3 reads CASSETGGYSRLNTGELFF. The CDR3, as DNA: TGTGCCAGCAGTGAAACTGGGGGCTATAGTAGACTCAACACCGGGGAGCTGTTTTTT.

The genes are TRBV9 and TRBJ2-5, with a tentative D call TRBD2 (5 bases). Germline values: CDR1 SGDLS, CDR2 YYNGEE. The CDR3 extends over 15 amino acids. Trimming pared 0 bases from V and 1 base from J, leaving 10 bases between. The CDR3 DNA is TGTGCCAGCAGCGTAGAACCTAGCCCCCAAGAGACCCAGTACTTC. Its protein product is CASSVEPSPQETQYF.

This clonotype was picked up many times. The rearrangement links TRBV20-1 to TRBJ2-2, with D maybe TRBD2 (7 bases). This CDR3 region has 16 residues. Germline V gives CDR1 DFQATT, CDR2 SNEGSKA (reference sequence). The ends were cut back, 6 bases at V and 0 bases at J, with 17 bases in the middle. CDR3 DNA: TGCAGTGCCTTCACCGGGGGGCCAACGAACACCGGGGAGCTGTTTTTT. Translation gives CSAFTGGPTNTGELFF.

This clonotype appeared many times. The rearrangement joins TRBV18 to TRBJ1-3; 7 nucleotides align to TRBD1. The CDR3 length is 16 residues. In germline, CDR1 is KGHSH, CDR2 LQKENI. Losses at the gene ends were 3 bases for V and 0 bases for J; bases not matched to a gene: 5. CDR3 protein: CASSPGQPVSGNTIYF. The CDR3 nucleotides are TGTGCCAGCTCACCGGGACAGCCGGTCTCTGGAAACACCATATATTTT. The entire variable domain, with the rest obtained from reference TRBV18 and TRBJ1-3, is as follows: NAGVMQNPRHLVRRRGQEARLRCSPMKGHSHVYWYRQLPEEGLKFMVYLQKENIIDESGMPKERFSAEFPKEGPSILRIQQVVRGDSAAYFCASSPGQPVSGNTIYFGEGSWLTVV.

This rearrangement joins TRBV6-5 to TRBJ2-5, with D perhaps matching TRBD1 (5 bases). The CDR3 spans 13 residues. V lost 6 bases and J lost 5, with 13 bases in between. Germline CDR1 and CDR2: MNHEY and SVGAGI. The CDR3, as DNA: TGTGCCAGCAGGGAGAGCAGGGTGGAGACCCAGTACTTC. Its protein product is CASRESRVETQYF.

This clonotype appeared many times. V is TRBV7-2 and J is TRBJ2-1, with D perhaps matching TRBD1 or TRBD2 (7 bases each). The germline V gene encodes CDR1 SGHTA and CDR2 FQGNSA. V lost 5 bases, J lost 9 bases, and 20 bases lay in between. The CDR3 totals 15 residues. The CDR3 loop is CASSPDREGWSEQFF. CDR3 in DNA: TGTGCCAGCAGCCCTGACAGGGAGGGATGGAGTGAGCAGTTCTTC.

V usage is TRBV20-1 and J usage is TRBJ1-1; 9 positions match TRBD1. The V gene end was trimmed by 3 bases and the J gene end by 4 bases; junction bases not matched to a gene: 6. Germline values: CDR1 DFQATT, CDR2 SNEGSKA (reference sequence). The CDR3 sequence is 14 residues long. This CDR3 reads CSARETGGPTEAFF. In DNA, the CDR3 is TGCAGTGCTAGGGAAACAGGGGGCCCCACTGAAGCTTTCTTT.

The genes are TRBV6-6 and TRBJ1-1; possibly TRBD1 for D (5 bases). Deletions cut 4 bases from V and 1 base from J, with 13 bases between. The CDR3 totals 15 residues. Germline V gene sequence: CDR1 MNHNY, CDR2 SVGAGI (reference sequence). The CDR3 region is CASSSHGAGNTEAFF. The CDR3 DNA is TGTGCCAGCAGTTCCCATGGGGCGGGGAACACTGAAGCTTTCTTT.

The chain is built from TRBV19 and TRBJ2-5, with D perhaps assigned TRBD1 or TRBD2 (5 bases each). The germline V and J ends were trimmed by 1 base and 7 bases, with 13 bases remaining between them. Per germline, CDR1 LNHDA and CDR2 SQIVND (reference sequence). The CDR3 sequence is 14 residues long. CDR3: CASSIGDALWTQYF. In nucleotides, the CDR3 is TGTGCCAGTAGTATAGGGGACGCTCTTTGGACCCAGTACTTC.

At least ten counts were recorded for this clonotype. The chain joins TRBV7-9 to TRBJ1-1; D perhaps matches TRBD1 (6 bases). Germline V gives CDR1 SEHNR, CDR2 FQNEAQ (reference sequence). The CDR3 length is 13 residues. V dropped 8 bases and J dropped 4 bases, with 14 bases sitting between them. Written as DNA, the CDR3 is TGTGCCAGCCAACACGGAGGGGGCACTGAAGCTTTCTTT. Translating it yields CASQHGGGTEAFF.

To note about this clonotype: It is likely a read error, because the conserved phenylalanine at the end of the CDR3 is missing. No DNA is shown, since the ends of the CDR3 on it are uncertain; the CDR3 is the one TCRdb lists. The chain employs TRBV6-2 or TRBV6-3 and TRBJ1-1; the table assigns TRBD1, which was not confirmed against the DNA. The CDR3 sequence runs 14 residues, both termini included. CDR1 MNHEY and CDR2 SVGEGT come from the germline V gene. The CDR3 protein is CASRPGGDRGRCLS.

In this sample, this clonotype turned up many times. The DNA of the CDR3 is TGCGCCAGCAGCCCCGACAGGGCAGGGCAGCCCCAGCATTTT. This sequence encodes CASSPDRAGQPQHF. The V gene is TRBV5-1, the J gene TRBJ1-5; the match to TRBD1 covers 7 bases. Germline CDR1 reads SGHRS; CDR2 reads YFSETQ. The V segment lost 4 bases and the J segment 7 bases; nucleotides outside the gene matches: 8. The CDR3 runs to 14 residues.

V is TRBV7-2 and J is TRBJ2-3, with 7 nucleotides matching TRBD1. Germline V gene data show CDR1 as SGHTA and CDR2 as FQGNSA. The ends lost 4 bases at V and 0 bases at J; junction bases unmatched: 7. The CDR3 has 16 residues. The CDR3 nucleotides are TGTGCCAGCAGCTCGATAGGGGGCGCCAGCACAGATACGCAGTATTTT. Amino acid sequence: CASSSIGGASTDTQYF.

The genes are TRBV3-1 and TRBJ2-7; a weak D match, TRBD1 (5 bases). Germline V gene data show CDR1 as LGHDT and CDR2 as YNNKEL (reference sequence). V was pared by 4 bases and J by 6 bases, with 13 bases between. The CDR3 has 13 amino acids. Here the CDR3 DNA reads TGTGCCAGCAGCCCCCAGGGCAGAGGCGAGCAGTACTTC. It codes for CASSPQGRGEQYF.